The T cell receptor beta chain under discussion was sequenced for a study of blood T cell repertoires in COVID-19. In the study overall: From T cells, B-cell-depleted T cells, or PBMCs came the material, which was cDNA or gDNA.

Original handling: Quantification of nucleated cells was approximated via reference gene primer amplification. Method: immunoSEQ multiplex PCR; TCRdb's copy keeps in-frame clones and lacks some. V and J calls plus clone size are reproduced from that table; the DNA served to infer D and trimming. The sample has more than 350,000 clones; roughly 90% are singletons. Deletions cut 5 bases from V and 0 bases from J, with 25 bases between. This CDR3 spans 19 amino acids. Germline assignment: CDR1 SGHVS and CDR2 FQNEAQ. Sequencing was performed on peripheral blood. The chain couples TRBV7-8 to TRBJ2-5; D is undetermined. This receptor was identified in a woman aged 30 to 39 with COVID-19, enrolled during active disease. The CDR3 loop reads CASSPYLTLDLPYQETQYF. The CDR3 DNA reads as TGTGCCAGCAGCCCATACCTGACTCTTGACTTACCCTACCAAGAGACCCAGTACTTC.